The entry that follows covers one T cell receptor (beta chain) sequence. The antigen is undetermined. Clones were read by immunoSEQ multiplex PCR, and TCRdb kept only the in-frame ones, dropping some. This table holds roughly 100,000 clones, more than 75% found once. Germline CDR1 GTSNPN, CDR2 SVGIG (reference sequence). CDR3 length: 15 amino acids. The V end lost 5 bases, the J end lost 3 bases, and 17 bases lay between the germline ends. This entry comes from a study of cytotoxic CD8 clonotypes in ibrutinib-treated CLL. Study-level results: Investigators sampled sustained-remission and progressing patients at differing times. Patients showed higher baseline clonality than age-matched healthy donors, and it tracked circulating CD8+ T-cell counts.

This sequence was found in a human donor with chronic lymphocytic leukemia. The V gene is TRBV30, the J gene TRBJ2-1, with TRBD2 as a possible D gene (5 bases). The specimen comprised PBMCs, sampled after 12 months of ibrutinib treatment. For the CDR3, the DNA is TGTGCCTGGTTAACTAGGAGCATTCTCTACAATGAGCAGTTCTTC. Translated: CAWLTRSILYNEQFF.